This TCR beta chain was sequenced for a study of T-cell reconstitution after alpha-beta-depleted transplantation in children. The CDR3 is 15 residues long. Germline V gene sequence: CDR1 SGHTA, CDR2 FQGNSA. V lost 0 bases, J lost 5 bases, and 6 bases stayed unmatched. Preparation of the TCRbeta library was carried out with unique molecular identifiers. Using its own MiXCR run on the PCR reads, TCRdb lists one record per CDR3 protein. This sample has hundreds of thousands of distinct CDR3 sequences, with under 20% found just once. Study-wide points: Several hundred rapidly expanded clones from non-depleted graft cells reportedly supplied alpha-beta T cells about two months post-transplant. Most T-cell counts and diversity one year after the transplant came from T cells that were newly produced. Surviving thymic progenitors and recipient T cells were the source of high TCRbeta diversity at day 60 in some patients.

This clonotype was counted between two and nine times. Its target is unknown. The chain combines TRBV7-2 with TRBJ2-5; 7 bases are a match to TRBD2. The sequence was obtained from a male patient under 10 years old who had a stem cell transplant for acute lymphoblastic leukemia, so the T cells may come from the graft donor. Sequencing was performed on PBMCs, mostly from graft donor cells, taken 360 days after TCRalphabeta/CD19-depleted stem cell transplant. The CDR3 reads CASSLASRGSETQYF. The CDR3 DNA follows: TGTGCCAGCAGCTTAGCCTCGCGGGGGTCCGAGACCCAGTACTTC.